This T cell receptor beta chain is from a study of CD8+ T cells in alopecia areata. At the level of the study: Oral tofacitinib (5 to 10 mg twice daily) was administered to treated patients.

The treatment: oral pan-JAK inhibitor, 5-10 mg twice daily. Between the trimmed V and J ends, which lost 5 bases and 3 bases, there was a span of 16 bases. Germline loops: CDR1 SGHAT, CDR2 FQNNGV. The CDR3 is 15 residues long. About this clone: What it binds is not known.

cDNA reverse transcribed from extracted RNA served as the sequencing template. Assay: immunoSEQ multiplex PCR; the TCRdb copy retains only in-frame clones and omits some. Of 120,000 to 150,000 clones in the sample, about 85% were seen once. Overall study results and limits: Alopecia totalis/universalis scalp especially showed more expanded CD8+ clones than normal scalp. During tofacitinib treatment, many expanded lesional clones remained in scalp and blood. Significant decreases in scalp clonality and expanded CD8+ clones followed tofacitinib treatment.

The material was CD8+ T cells sorted from blood, obtained at week 4, from a patient treated with tofacitinib. The source of this sequence is a human donor with alopecia areata. V usage is TRBV11-2 and J usage is TRBJ1-1; D unclear. In nucleotides, the CDR3 is TGTGCCAGCAGCCAAGGTGGTGTGGGGTACACTGAAGCTTTCTTT. Protein product: CASSQGGVGYTEAFF.